Shown below are 15 T cell receptor beta chains from a single sample sequenced in a study of blood T cell repertoires in COVID-19. Profiling relied on immunoSEQ multiplex PCR, and the TCRdb table lists in-frame clones only, not all of them. The profile shows some 170,000 clones, 84% of them singletons. Sequencing was done on a sample of PBMCs or T cells enriched from blood (not recorded which). These TCRs come from a man in his fifties or sixties who had recovered from COVID-19.

The rearrangement uses TRBV5-1 and TRBJ2-7; D possibly corresponds to TRBD1 (6 bases). V lost 1 base and J 2 bases, leaving 7 bases between the germline ends. Per germline, CDR1 SGHRS and CDR2 YFSETQ. CDR3 length equals 13 residues. As DNA, the CDR3 is TGCGCCAGCAGCTTGCCAGGGGCCTACGAGCAGTACTTC. Its translation is CASSLPGAYEQYF. Complete variable domain (other parts from reference TRBV5-1 and TRBJ2-7): KAGVTQTPRYLIKTRGQQVTLSCSPISGHRSVSWYQQTPGQGLQFLFEYFSETQRNKGNFPGRFSGRQFSNSRSEMNVSTLELGDSALYLCASSLPGAYEQYFGPGTRLTVT.

The genes are TRBV5-6 and TRBJ1-4; D is uncertain. Germline V gene lookup returns CDR1 SGHDT and CDR2 YYEEEE. Trimming stripped 4 bases from V and 0 bases from J, with 4 bases between. The CDR3 sequence is 13 residues long. This chain's CDR3 is CASSHTTNEKLFF. The CDR3 region has the DNA TGTGCCAGCAGCCACACAACTAATGAAAAACTGTTTTTT.

This chain uses TRBV10-3 with TRBJ2-5; D gene uncertain. V was cut by 3 bases and J by 7 bases, with 9 bases left in between. CDR1 is ENHRY, CDR2 SYGVKD, per germline. The CDR3 runs 12 residues. DNA for the CDR3: TGTGCCATCAGTGATCTCCTCAGGACCCAGTACTTC. Encoded protein: CAISDLLRTQYF.

V and J are TRBV5-1 and TRBJ1-1; 8 nucleotides match TRBD1. The germline V gene encodes CDR1 SGHRS and CDR2 YFSETQ. There are 15 residues in the CDR3. With V trimmed by 2 bases and J by 3 bases, 6 bases remained unmatched. CDR3 region: CASSLETGAYTEAFF. The CDR3 bases are TGCGCCAGCAGCTTAGAGACAGGGGCGTACACTGAAGCTTTCTTT.

The chain couples TRBV5-6 to TRBJ2-7; 7 nucleotides agree with TRBD1. Germline V gene sequence: CDR1 SGHDT, CDR2 YYEEEE. This CDR3 has 15 amino acids. V lost 4 bases and J lost 0; bases outside the gene matches: 7. CDR3 protein: CASSPYDRVSYEQYF. The CDR3 DNA is TGTGCCAGCAGCCCGTACGACAGGGTCTCCTACGAGCAGTACTTC.

V usage is TRBV29-1 and J usage is TRBJ1-5; D perhaps matches TRBD1 (5 bases). The CDR3 loop spans 14 amino acids. The germline V and J ends were trimmed by 7 bases and 2 bases, with 15 bases remaining between them. CDR1 and CDR2 from the germline V gene are SQVTM and ANQGSEA. The CDR3 loop is CSAGETGGNQPQHF. The CDR3 DNA sequence: TGCAGCGCTGGGGAGACGGGGGGCAATCAGCCCCAGCATTTT.

This chain joins TRBV28 and TRBJ1-4, with a tentative D call TRBD1 (5 bases). The germline CDR1 and CDR2 sequences are MDHEN and SYDVKM. The CDR3 has 16 residues. With 1 base removed from V and 7 bases from J, the gap between germline ends came to 16 bases. CDR3 DNA sequence: TGTGCCAGCAGTTTATTGAGGGCGGGGCTTGGTGAAAAACTGTTTTTT. As protein: CASSLLRAGLGEKLFF.

This clone was detected only a few times. The chain couples TRBV9 to TRBJ1-4; D not resolved. The length of the CDR3 is 15 residues. CDR1 SGDLS and CDR2 YYNGEE come from the germline V gene. The ends were cut back, 4 bases at V and 7 bases at J, with 17 bases in the middle. CDR3 sequence: CASSQTPEAVEKLFF. The CDR3 DNA reads as TGTGCCAGCAGCCAAACCCCGGAGGCGGTTGAAAAACTGTTTTTT.

CDR3 bases: TGTGCCAGCAGTTATTTCGGGACAGGGTCGGAAAAACTGTTTTTT. This gives the protein CASSYFGTGSEKLFF. This rearrangement joins TRBV6-5 to TRBJ1-4, with 9 bases matching TRBD1. This CDR3 has 15 residues. V lost 3 bases, J lost 8 bases, and 7 bases stayed unmatched. CDR1 and CDR2 (germline): MNHEY, SVGAGI.

J is TRBJ1-5 and V is TRBV6-5; D gene uncertain. Germline CDR1 and CDR2: MNHEY and SVGAGI. V lost 8 bases and J lost 7, with 18 bases in between. The CDR3 length is 14 residues. Written as DNA, the CDR3 is TGTGCCAGCTCCCTGAAATCAGGAAGGCAGCCCCAGCATTTT. It translates to CASSLKSGRQPQHF.

CDR3 DNA sequence: TGCGCCAGCCAGGGGTCCCAAGAGACCCAGTACTTC. As protein: CASQGSQETQYF. The V call is TRBV5-1, the J call TRBJ2-5; D is possibly TRBD1 (6 bases). V was shortened by 7 bases and J by 1 base, with 8 bases between the two germline ends. The CDR3 loop spans 12 amino acids. The germline CDR1 and CDR2 sequences are SGHRS and YFSETQ. Using reference TRBV5-1 and TRBJ2-5 for the parts outside the CDR3, the full variable domain is KAGVTQTPRYLIKTRGQQVTLSCSPISGHRSVSWYQQTPGQGLQFLFEYFSETQRNKGNFPGRFSGRQFSNSRSEMNVSTLELGDSALYLCASQGSQETQYFGPGTRLLVL.

V gene TRBV20-1 combines with J gene TRBJ1-2; weak D call: TRBD1 (6 bases). The CDR3 runs 14 residues. The V end was cut by 3 bases, the J end by 1 base, with 12 bases between. CDR1 is DFQATT and CDR2 is SNEGSKA in the germline V gene (reference sequence). CDR3 sequence reads: CSASQGNDNYGYTF. The CDR3 DNA reads TGCAGTGCTAGTCAGGGGAACGATAACTATGGCTACACCTTC.

The chain employs TRBV5-1 and TRBJ1-2; TRBD1 aligns across 8 bases. V shed 0 bases and J 5 bases; nucleotides not matched to a gene: 6. The CDR3 totals 15 residues. The germline V gene encodes CDR1 SGHRS and CDR2 YFSETQ. In nucleotides, the CDR3 is TGCGCCAGCAGCTTGGGACAGGGGTCGCAATATGGCTACACCTTC. It yields the protein CASSLGQGSQYGYTF.

CDR3 sequence: CASSQPGQRYNEQFF. The CDR3 DNA reads TGTGCCAGCAGCCAACCGGGACAGCGTTACAATGAGCAGTTCTTC. V gene TRBV14 combines with J gene TRBJ2-1, with 7 bases lining up with TRBD1. The CDR3 totals 15 residues. Trimming cost V 2 bases and J 4 bases; bases outside gene matches: 5. Germline loops: CDR1 SGHDN, CDR2 FVKESK.

V usage is TRBV3-1 (or the pseudogene TRBV3-2) and J usage is TRBJ2-7; a possible D gene is TRBD2 (5 bases). Germline CDR1 LGHDT, CDR2 YNNKEL (reference sequence). The CDR3 has 13 residues. Trimming pared 4 bases from V and 3 bases from J, leaving 10 bases between. For the CDR3, the DNA is TGTGCCAGCAGCCGCACTCGGGACTACGAGCAGTACTTC. It translates to CASSRTRDYEQYF.